The T cell receptor beta chain described here comes from a study of shared clonotypes between healthy human individuals. The protocol was immunoSEQ multiplex PCR, while the TCRdb copy is restricted to in-frame clones and leaves out a portion. The data show about 1.1 million clones, 70% to 85% seen once. V dropped 4 bases and J dropped 1 base, with 7 bases sitting between them. CDR1 is LGHNT and CDR2 is FRNRAP in the germline V gene. The CDR3 runs to 14 residues. Sequenced material: memory CD4+ T cells from PBMCs. Subset noted: CD45RA-negative fraction. The origin of this receptor is a man aged 18-30 years in good health. Some clones in this sample may be carry-over from other donors' samples. The J gene is TRBJ2-2, the V gene TRBV12-5, with a weak D call TRBD2 (5 bases). CDR3 bases: TGTGCTAGTGGTTCCGGGATGAACACCGGGGAGCTGTTTTTT. Translation: CASGSGMNTGELFF.